This T cell receptor beta chain was obtained from a study of blood T cell repertoires in COVID-19. Overall study context: PBMCs, B-cell-depleted T cells, or T cells were the source of the cDNA or gDNA that made up the material.

Seattle patient enrollment occurred during active infection, with longitudinal follow-up thereafter. The method was immunoSEQ multiplex PCR; TCRdb's version includes in-frame clones alone and lacks a portion of them. The profile shows over 130,000 clones, roughly 90% of them singletons. V dropped 3 bases and J dropped 2; count of bases not matched to a gene: 4. Germline loops: CDR1 SGHNT, CDR2 YYREEE (reference sequence). This CDR3 contains 16 residues. V gene TRBV5-4 combines with J gene TRBJ2-3, with 12 bases lining up with TRBD2. Sequenced material: peripheral blood. This clonotype was obtained from a human donor with COVID-19, enrolled during active disease. The donor label of this sample is uncertain. The CDR3 sequence is CASSYRLAGVTDTQYF. In DNA, the CDR3 is TGTGCCAGCAGCTACAGACTAGCGGGAGTCACAGATACGCAGTATTTT.